Each of the 15 T cell receptor beta chains below was sequenced from the same sample in a study of T cell responses to AZD1222 COVID-19 vaccine (dated by TCRdb to about 2021). Explained via the paper, the time point label denotes: baseline before first vaccination. Library generation was performed with the immunoSEQ multiplex PCR assay. TCRdb holds this immuneACCESS table with in-frame rearrangements only. Some clones are missing; in checked studies, unresolved V genes explain under half, and the rest has no known cause. A total of roughly 190,000 clones appear in this sample, under 95% of them only once. Nearly 1% of the sample rests with the top ten. Specimen: peripheral blood, collected on day 0 of AZD1222 vaccination. The receptors derive from an adult in good health.

The chain recombines TRBV27 with TRBJ2-1; 14 bases line up with TRBD2. Trimming at V came to 4 bases and at J to 6 bases, leaving 2 bases not matched to a gene. The CDR3 consists of 15 residues. Germline CDR1 is MNHEY and CDR2 is SMNVEV (reference sequence). CDR3: CASSSGTSGSNEQFF. The CDR3 DNA reads TGTGCCAGCAGTTCTGGGACTAGCGGGAGCAATGAGCAGTTCTTC.

This rearrangement joins TRBV5-6 to TRBJ2-6, with 8 bases aligning to TRBD1. V lost 0 bases and J lost 0; bases outside the gene matches: 8. The CDR3 is made up of 19 amino acids. Germline lookup yields CDR1 SGHDT and CDR2 YYEEEE. The CDR3 sequence is CASSLGAGQGPSGANVLTF. The CDR3, as DNA: TGTGCCAGCAGCTTGGGGGCCGGACAGGGCCCCTCTGGGGCCAACGTCCTGACTTTC.

This rearrangement joins TRBV19 to TRBJ2-5; D ambiguous. Germline lookup yields CDR1 LNHDA and CDR2 SQIVND (reference sequence). CDR3 length equals 15 residues. Trimming left V 3 bases short and J 3 bases short, with 14 bases between. The CDR3 DNA reads as TGTGCCAGTAGTATTGGGGTCCATGCGAAAGAGACCCAGTACTTC. Translation gives CASSIGVHAKETQYF. The full variable domain, in which reference TRBV19 and TRBJ2-5 provide the parts outside the CDR3, is DGGITQSPKYLFRKEGQNVTLSCEQNLNHDAMYWYRQDPGQGLRLIYYSQIVNDFQKGDIAEGYSVSREKKESFPLTVTSAQKNPTAFYLCASSIGVHAKETQYFGPGTRLLVL.

This chain uses TRBV28 with TRBJ1-1; 9 nucleotides match TRBD1. CDR3 size: 15 residues. From germline, CDR1 is MDHEN and CDR2 SYDVKM. Trimming removed 1 base from V and 2 bases from J; junction bases left unmatched: 2. The chain's CDR3 is CASSLYRGRNTEAFF. The CDR3, as DNA: TGTGCCAGCAGTTTATACAGGGGGCGCAACACTGAAGCTTTCTTT.

The chain joins TRBV5-4 to TRBJ2-7; 10 nucleotides align to TRBD2. The junction had 6 bases not matched to a gene; V was cut back by 3 bases and J by 0 bases. The germline V gene has CDR1 SGHNT and CDR2 YYREEE (reference sequence). This CDR3 has 16 amino acids. The CDR3 sequence: CASSSPASGSSYEQYF. In DNA form, the CDR3 reads TGTGCCAGCAGCTCTCCCGCTAGCGGGAGCTCCTACGAGCAGTACTTC.

V usage is TRBV7-9 and J usage is TRBJ2-7; unclear D gene. Per the germline V gene, CDR1 is SEHNR and CDR2 is FQNEAQ (reference sequence). The CDR3 consists of 11 residues. V lost 4 bases, J lost 3 bases, and 4 bases lay in between. For the CDR3, the DNA is TGTGCCAGCAGCTGGGGCTACGAGCAGTACTTC. The encoded protein is CASSWGYEQYF.

V usage is TRBV5-6 and J usage is TRBJ1-4, with 10 nucleotides matching TRBD1. CDR1 is SGHDT, CDR2 YYEEEE, per germline. With 0 bases clipped from V and 7 bases from J, the junction kept 6 bases outside the gene matches. The CDR3 consists of 16 residues. The CDR3 here is CASSLAGTGVGEKLFF. CDR3 bases: TGTGCCAGCAGCTTGGCTGGGACAGGGGTAGGTGAAAAACTGTTTTTT.

The chain has TRBV6-5 and TRBJ1-1; no definite D call. From germline, CDR1 is MNHEY and CDR2 SVGAGI. With 6 bases removed from V and 0 bases from J, the gap between germline ends came to 11 bases. CDR3 size: 14 residues. As DNA, the CDR3 is TGTGCCAGCAGCGCAGGAGTCATGAACACTGAAGCTTTCTTT. Translation gives CASSAGVMNTEAFF.

The chain uses TRBV9 and TRBJ1-2, with a weak D call TRBD1 (5 bases). V was shortened by 4 bases and J by 0 bases, with 13 bases between the two germline ends. CDR1 is SGDLS, CDR2 YYNGEE, per germline. The CDR3 extends over 15 amino acids. The CDR3 sequence: CASSPRVGTNYGYTF. The CDR3 coding sequence is TGTGCCAGCAGCCCCAGGGTTGGGACTAACTATGGCTACACCTTC.

The chain employs TRBV7-2 and TRBJ2-1, with 7 positions matching TRBD2. CDR1 and CDR2 from the germline V gene are SGHTA and FQGNSA. V gave up 2 bases and J gave up 4 bases; unmatched junction bases: 8. The CDR3 covers 16 residues. The CDR3 is CASSLLGRLGYNEQFF. The CDR3 bases are TGTGCCAGCAGCTTACTCGGGAGGCTAGGGTACAATGAGCAGTTCTTC.

The chain links TRBV3-1 (or the pseudogene TRBV3-2) to TRBJ2-1; D uncertain. Trimming shortened V by 3 bases and J by 2 bases, and 11 bases separated the two germline ends. The CDR3 totals 15 residues. Per germline, CDR1 LGHDT and CDR2 YNNKEL (reference sequence). CDR3 amino acids: CASSQFGEAYNEQFF. In DNA, the CDR3 is TGTGCCAGCAGCCAGTTCGGAGAAGCCTACAATGAGCAGTTCTTC.

The V call is TRBV7-2, the J call TRBJ2-5; 7 bases align to TRBD1. V lost 0 bases to trimming and J lost 1 base; unmatched junction nucleotides: 8. Germline values: CDR1 SGHTA, CDR2 FQGNSA. This CDR3 has 17 residues. CDR3 bases: TGTGCCAGCAGCTTAGCTTCCCACAGGGGTGTCCAAGAGACCCAGTACTTC. This encodes CASSLASHRGVQETQYF. Complete variable domain (other parts from reference TRBV7-2 and TRBJ2-5): GAGVSQSPSNKVTEKGKDVELRCDPISGHTALYWYRQSLGQGLEFLIYFQGNSAPDKSGLPSDRFSAERTGGSVSTLTIQRTQQEDSAVYLCASSLASHRGVQETQYFGPGTRLLVL.

In its sample, this clone was seen once. The V and J genes are TRBV9 and TRBJ1-1, with 7 nucleotides matching TRBD1. The CDR3 extends over 15 amino acids. The ends lost 2 bases at V and 1 base at J; junction bases unmatched: 5. CDR1 SGDLS and CDR2 YYNGEE come from the germline V gene. The CDR3 protein is CASSVGTAPNTEAFF. Here the CDR3 DNA reads TGTGCCAGCAGCGTCGGGACAGCTCCGAACACTGAAGCTTTCTTT.

The rearrangement links TRBV3-1 (or the pseudogene TRBV3-2) to TRBJ2-7, with 14 positions matching TRBD2. The V segment lost 2 bases and the J segment 5 bases; nucleotides outside the gene matches: 8. Germline CDR1 is LGHDT and CDR2 is YNNKEL (reference sequence). The CDR3 sequence is 17 residues long. DNA of the CDR3: TGTGCCAGCAGCCAAAGATTGGGACTAGCGGGAGTCCACGAGCAGTACTTC. It encodes CASSQRLGLAGVHEQYF.

This chain connects TRBV2 to TRBJ1-5, with 7 nucleotides matching TRBD1. CDR1 is SNHLY and CDR2 is FYNNEI in the germline V gene. J lost 3 bases, V lost 11 bases, and 7 bases had no gene match. This CDR3 is built from 13 residues. The CDR3 spells CAGGTEHNQPQHF. The CDR3 DNA reads as TGTGCCGGGGGGACAGAACACAATCAGCCCCAGCATTTT.